One sample yielded the 4 T cell receptor beta chains listed below, sequenced in a study of regulatory T cells in long-lasting Graves disease. iRepertoire HTBI primers and Arm-PCR of CDR3 regions built TCR beta libraries. TCRdb processed the multiplex PCR reads anew with MiXCR; each CDR3 protein has one entry. The sample consists of roughly 380,000 distinct CDR3 sequences, over 15% of them appearing once. Stated time point: newly diagnosed GD, antithyroid drugs for less than 3 months. Following extraction of RNA from PBMCs, that RNA was used to make the TCR library. These same data were also listed under a study on T cells in Graves' hyperthyroidism and ophthalmopathy.

Sequenced material: peripheral blood mononuclear cells (PBMCs), taken at new diagnosis, from a patient treated with antithyroid drugs. The origin of the receptors is a man in his forties with Graves disease.

This chain connects TRBV6-1 to TRBJ2-7; unclear D gene. This CDR3 has 15 amino acids. Germline V lookup: CDR1 MNHNS, CDR2 SASEGT. V lost 6 bases, J lost 3 bases, and 18 bases lay in between. The CDR3 protein is CASRKNPHGVYEQYF. The DNA for the CDR3 is TGTGCCAGCAGAAAGAATCCCCATGGGGTCTACGAGCAGTACTTC.

In this sample, this clonotype turned up a few times. The rearrangement joins TRBV6-1 to TRBJ2-3; 7 bases map to TRBD1. Germline CDR1 MNHNS, CDR2 SASEGT. The CDR3 totals 16 residues. The V and J ends lost 5 bases and 0 bases, in that order; junction bases with no gene match: 8. CDR3 residues: CASSQPPGQSTDTQYF. For the CDR3, the DNA is TGTGCCAGCAGTCAGCCTCCGGGACAGAGCACAGATACGCAGTATTTT.

This clonotype was seen ten or more times. The rearrangement joins TRBV7-6 to TRBJ1-4; D may be TRBD1 (5 bases). Looked up from germline, CDR1 is SGHVS and CDR2 is FNYEAQ. This CDR3 has 16 amino acids. The V end was cut by 1 base, the J end by 6 bases, with 15 bases between. Here the CDR3 DNA reads TGTGCCAGCAGCTTAGAGCCAGCAGGGTCGGATGAAAAACTGTTTTTT. It translates to CASSLEPAGSDEKLFF.

This clonotype appeared a few times. This rearrangement joins TRBV7-9 to TRBJ2-7, with TRBD2 as a possible D gene (6 bases). CDR3 length: 14 residues. Trimming took off 6 bases at V and 7 bases at J, with 19 bases between the two ends. Germline CDR1 is SEHNR and CDR2 is FQNEAQ (reference sequence). Here the CDR3 DNA reads TGTGCCAGCAGTTGGCCGAGGGGACGGGAGGAGCAGTACTTC. This encodes CASSWPRGREEQYF.